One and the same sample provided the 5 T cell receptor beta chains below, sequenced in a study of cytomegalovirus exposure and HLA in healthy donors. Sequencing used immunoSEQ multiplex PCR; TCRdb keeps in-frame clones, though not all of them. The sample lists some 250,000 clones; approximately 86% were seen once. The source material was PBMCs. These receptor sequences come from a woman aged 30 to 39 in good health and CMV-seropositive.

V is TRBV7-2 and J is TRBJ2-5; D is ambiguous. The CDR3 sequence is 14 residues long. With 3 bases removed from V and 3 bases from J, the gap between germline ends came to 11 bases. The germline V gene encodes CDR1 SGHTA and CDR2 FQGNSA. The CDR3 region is CASSFSFREETQYF. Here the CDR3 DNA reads TGTGCCAGCAGCTTCTCGTTTCGGGAAGAGACCCAGTACTTC.

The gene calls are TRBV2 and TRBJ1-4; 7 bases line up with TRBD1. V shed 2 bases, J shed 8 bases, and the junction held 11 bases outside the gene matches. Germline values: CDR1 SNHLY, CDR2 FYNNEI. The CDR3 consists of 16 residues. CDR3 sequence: CASSEIGMAQGEKLFF. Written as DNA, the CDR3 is TGTGCCAGCAGTGAAATAGGTATGGCACAGGGGGAAAAACTGTTTTTT.

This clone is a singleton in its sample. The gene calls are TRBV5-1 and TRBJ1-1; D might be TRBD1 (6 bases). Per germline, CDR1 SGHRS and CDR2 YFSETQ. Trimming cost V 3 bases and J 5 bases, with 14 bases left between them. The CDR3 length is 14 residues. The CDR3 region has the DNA TGCGCCAGCAGCTCCGGGACACCTGGGACTGAAGCTTTCTTT. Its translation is CASSSGTPGTEAFF. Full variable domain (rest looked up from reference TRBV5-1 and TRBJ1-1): KAGVTQTPRYLIKTRGQQVTLSCSPISGHRSVSWYQQTPGQGLQFLFEYFSETQRNKGNFPGRFSGRQFSNSRSEMNVSTLELGDSALYLCASSSGTPGTEAFFGQGTRLTVV.

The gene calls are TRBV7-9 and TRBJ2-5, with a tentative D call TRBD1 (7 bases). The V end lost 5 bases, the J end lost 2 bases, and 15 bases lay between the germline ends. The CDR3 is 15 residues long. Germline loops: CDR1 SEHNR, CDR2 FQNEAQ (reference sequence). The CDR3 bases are TGTGCCAGCAGCCCTTCGACAGGGAGGCAAGAGACCCAGTACTTC. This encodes CASSPSTGRQETQYF.

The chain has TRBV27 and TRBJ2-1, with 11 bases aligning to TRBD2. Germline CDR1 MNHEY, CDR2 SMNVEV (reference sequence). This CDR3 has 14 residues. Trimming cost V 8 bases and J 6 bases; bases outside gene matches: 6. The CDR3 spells CASCPTSGVNEQFF. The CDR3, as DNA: TGTGCCAGCTGCCCGACTAGCGGGGTCAATGAGCAGTTCTTC.